One and the same sample provided the 27 T cell receptor beta chains below, sequenced in a study of cytomegalovirus exposure and HLA in healthy donors. Primers included in the PCR were 60 Vbeta and 13 Jbeta primers. Repertoires were generated with immunoSEQ multiplex PCR, while TCRdb's copy carries only in-frame clones and drops some. Its clone listing holds under 75,000 clones. Sequenced input: PBMCs. The receptors stem from a female donor in good health and CMV-seropositive.

The chain is built from TRBV30 and TRBJ2-3; possible D gene TRBD1, 6 bases. There are 14 residues in the CDR3. Deletions cut 0 bases from V and 4 bases from J, with 11 bases between. Per the germline V gene, CDR1 is GTSNPN and CDR2 is SVGIG (reference sequence). In nucleotides, the CDR3 is TGTGCCTGGAGTGTACTGGGGGCCCCAGATACGCAGTATTTT. Translation gives CAWSVLGAPDTQYF.

The chain employs TRBV19 and TRBJ1-1, with no clear D. CDR1 is LNHDA and CDR2 is SQIVND in the germline V gene (reference sequence). V was shortened by 7 bases and J by 0 bases, with 9 bases between the two germline ends. This CDR3 spans 13 amino acids. The CDR3 region has the DNA TGTGCCAGTAAGTACACGATGAACACTGAAGCTTTCTTT. Translated: CASKYTMNTEAFF.

The chain uses TRBV4-1 and TRBJ2-2; tentatively, D is TRBD2 (5 bases). V was pared by 4 bases and J by 1 base, with 7 bases between. The CDR3 loop spans 14 amino acids. Germline lookup yields CDR1 MGHRA and CDR2 YSYEKL. The CDR3 sequence: CASSPGKNTGELFF. CDR3 sequence (DNA): TGCGCCAGCAGCCCGGGAAAGAACACCGGGGAGCTGTTTTTT.

The CDR3 region has the DNA TGTGCCAGCAGCTCTGGAGGGGAGCAGTACTTC. Protein: CASSSGGEQYF. The chain links TRBV7-9 to TRBJ2-7, with TRBD2 as a possible D gene (6 bases). Germline V gene sequence: CDR1 SEHNR, CDR2 FQNEAQ (reference sequence). The CDR3 spans 11 residues. Trimming took 4 bases from V and 7 from J, leaving 8 bases between them.

The V and J genes are TRBV6-1 and TRBJ2-3, with D tentatively TRBD1 (5 bases). The CDR3 sequence is 14 residues long. The ends were cut back, 7 bases at V and 5 bases at J, with 16 bases in the middle. Germline CDR1 MNHNS, CDR2 SASEGT. Written as DNA, the CDR3 is TGTGCCAGCACTCTAAAAGGGGAAGGAGATACGCAGTATTTT. Its translation is CASTLKGEGDTQYF.

As for this clone: As the CDR3 is not closed by the conserved phenylalanine or tryptophan, this likely results from a read error. The DNA is omitted, as the CDR3 cannot be located on it reliably, and the CDR3 follows TCRdb's listing. The genes are TRBV10-3 and TRBJ1-2; no check of the table's D call, TRBD1, against the DNA was made. The CDR3 region is 13 residues in length, termini included. The germline CDR1 and CDR2 sequences are ENHRY and SYGVKD. The CDR3 sequence: CAISELGQTDLLV.

V and J are TRBV7-2 and TRBJ1-1; the match to TRBD1 covers 9 bases. The trim removed 5 bases at V and 4 bases at J, leaving 8 bases unmatched. The CDR3 runs 15 residues. Germline CDR1 SGHTA, CDR2 FQGNSA. The CDR3 nucleotides read TGTGCCAGCAGCCCTCGACAGGGGGATAGCACTGAAGCTTTCTTT. This sequence encodes CASSPRQGDSTEAFF.

The V gene is TRBV19, the J gene TRBJ2-1; TRBD2 matches 12 bases. Trimming cost V 4 bases and J 7 bases; bases outside gene matches: 8. This CDR3 region has 16 residues. Germline values: CDR1 LNHDA, CDR2 SQIVND (reference sequence). Here the CDR3 reads CASSRLAGVLRNEQFF. In DNA form, the CDR3 reads TGTGCCAGTAGTAGACTAGCGGGGGTCCTTCGGAATGAGCAGTTCTTC.

A note on this clone: The missing conserved phenylalanine or tryptophan at the end of this CDR3 makes a read error likely. The rearrangement links TRBV30 to TRBJ1-5; 10 positions agree with TRBD1. Germline CDR1 reads GTSNPN; CDR2 reads SVGIG (reference sequence). The V segment lost 2 bases and the J segment 6 bases; nucleotides outside the gene matches: 4. The CDR3 is 14 amino acids. The CDR3 loop reads CAWSFGQGGQPQHS. CDR3 coding DNA: TGTGCCTGGAGTTTTGGACAGGGGGGTCAGCCCCAGCATTCT.

The V call is TRBV27, the J call TRBJ1-4; the D is unclear. The CDR3 runs 16 residues. V shed 5 bases and J shed 8 bases, with 21 bases lying between them. Germline V gene sequence: CDR1 MNHEY, CDR2 SMNVEV (reference sequence). The CDR3: CASSPRPPGFWEKLFF. Here the CDR3 DNA reads TGTGCCAGCAGTCCCCGCCCGCCGGGTTTTTGGGAAAAACTGTTTTTT.

The CDR3 region has the DNA TGTGCCAGCAGCATATACAGGGGAGATCAGCCCCAGCATTTT. Protein sequence: CASSIYRGDQPQHF. The chain has TRBV13 and TRBJ1-5; 7 bases agree with TRBD1. Germline CDR1 and CDR2: PRHDT and FYEKMQ (reference sequence). The J segment lost 5 bases and the V segment lost 5 bases, leaving 6 bases of the junction unmatched. This CDR3 region has 14 residues.

This chain joins TRBV4-1 and TRBJ1-2; the match to TRBD1 covers 8 bases. The CDR3 has 17 amino acids. CDR1 and CDR2 (germline): MGHRA, YSYEKL. J gave up 3 bases and V 0 bases, and 9 bases lay outside the gene matches. Here the CDR3 DNA reads TGCGCCAGCAGCCAAGATCGAACGGACAGGGCCGACTATGGCTACACCTTC. As protein: CASSQDRTDRADYGYTF.

V gene TRBV7-3 combines with J gene TRBJ2-7; 7 nucleotides match TRBD1. Germline values: CDR1 SGHTA, CDR2 FQGTGA. V lost 2 bases, J lost 2 bases, and 6 bases stayed unmatched. The CDR3 consists of 15 residues. In DNA form, the CDR3 reads TGTGCCAGCAGCTTAGATCCCCAGGGGGCCTACGAGCAGTACTTC. Translated, it gives CASSLDPQGAYEQYF.

The genes are TRBV4-1 and TRBJ1-2; 9 bases fit TRBD1. CDR1 is MGHRA, CDR2 YSYEKL, per germline. The V and J ends lost 1 base and 5 bases, in that order; junction bases with no gene match: 5. CDR3 size: 15 residues. The CDR3 here is CASSQGQGGVYGYTF. CDR3 DNA: TGCGCCAGCAGCCAAGGACAGGGGGGGGTTTATGGCTACACCTTC.

The gene calls are TRBV4-1 and TRBJ1-2; D uncertain. This CDR3 has 14 residues. Trimming shortened V by 1 base and J by 4 bases, and 10 bases separated the two germline ends. In germline, CDR1 is MGHRA, CDR2 YSYEKL. CDR3 in amino acids: CASSQVRSSYGYTF. Written as DNA, the CDR3 is TGCGCCAGCAGCCAAGTTAGGAGCTCCTATGGCTACACCTTC.

The CDR3 loop reads CASSKEDTSGGYEQYF. In nucleotides, the CDR3 is TGTGCCAGCAGCAAAGAAGATACTAGCGGGGGGTACGAGCAGTACTTC. This rearrangement joins TRBV21-1 to TRBJ2-7; the table assigns TRBD2, which was not confirmed against the DNA. TRBV21-1 is classified as a pseudogene. The CDR3 runs 16 residues.

The rearrangement joins TRBV14 to TRBJ2-3, with TRBD1 matching 7 bases. Germline loops: CDR1 SGHDN, CDR2 FVKESK. This CDR3 is built from 12 residues. V lost 6 bases and J lost 5; bases outside the gene matches: 2. The CDR3 spells CASRGGGDTQYF. The CDR3 DNA reads TGTGCCAGCAGAGGGGGCGGAGATACGCAGTATTTT.

Concerning this clone itself: At one of its ends the junction is not consistent with the germline gene, which may arise from a read error. The gene calls are TRBV18 and TRBJ1-6; 9 bases map to TRBD1. This CDR3 contains 15 residues. Germline V CDR1 and CDR2: KGHSH, LQKENI. CDR3 sequence reads: CASSSGTGLNSHLHF. The CDR3, as DNA: TGTGCCAGCTCATCCGGGACAGGGCTCAATTCACACCTCCACTTT.

The V gene is TRBV5-1, the J gene TRBJ1-1, with 7 bases matching TRBD1. The trim removed 0 bases at V and 5 bases at J, leaving 10 bases unmatched. CDR1 is SGHRS and CDR2 is YFSETQ in the germline V gene. The CDR3 consists of 16 residues. The CDR3 is CASSLARDRVWTEAFF. In DNA, the CDR3 is TGCGCCAGCAGCTTGGCCCGCGACAGGGTGTGGACTGAAGCTTTCTTT.

The rearrangement links TRBV7-6 to TRBJ2-5, with D unresolved. The V gene's germline CDR1 is SGHVS and CDR2 FNYEAQ. V dropped 4 bases and J dropped 4 bases, with 16 bases sitting between them. There are 15 residues in the CDR3. CDR3 region: CASSSTGQTRETQYF. CDR3 nucleotide sequence: TGTGCCAGCAGCTCAACGGGTCAGACCAGAGAGACCCAGTACTTC.

The chain links TRBV19 to TRBJ2-7; TRBD2 matches 8 bases. V shed 0 bases and J 3 bases; nucleotides not matched to a gene: 4. CDR3 length: 15 amino acids. Germline assignment: CDR1 LNHDA and CDR2 SQIVND (reference sequence). This CDR3 reads CASSIDGSGSYEQYF. CDR3 nucleotide sequence: TGTGCCAGTAGTATAGATGGAAGCGGGAGCTACGAGCAGTACTTC.

The chain is built from TRBV28 and TRBJ1-5; 7 nucleotides line up with TRBD1. CDR1 and CDR2 from the germline V gene are MDHEN and SYDVKM. This CDR3 is 13 amino acids long. V lost 10 bases, J lost 2 bases, and 5 bases stayed unmatched. In nucleotides, the CDR3 is TGTGCCAACCCAGGACAGGGCAATCAGCCCCAGCATTTT. Translating gives CANPGQGNQPQHF.

This chain links TRBV2 with TRBJ2-7; 9 bases agree with TRBD1. The trim removed 6 bases at V and 6 bases at J, leaving 6 bases unmatched. Germline V gene lookup returns CDR1 SNHLY and CDR2 FYNNEI. The CDR3 runs 13 residues. The CDR3 region is CASRAGTGSEQYF. Here the CDR3 DNA reads TGTGCCAGCAGGGCCGGGACAGGGTCCGAGCAGTACTTC.

The chain uses TRBV4-2 and TRBJ1-3; D might be TRBD1 (6 bases). Germline V lookup: CDR1 LGHNA, CDR2 YNFKEQ. The CDR3 spans 16 residues. The V gene lost 1 base and the J gene lost 0 bases, with 10 bases spanning the gap. The CDR3 sequence is CASSQGPGDSGNTIYF. The DNA of the CDR3 is TGTGCCAGCAGCCAAGGACCAGGGGACTCTGGAAACACCATATATTTT.

The chain has TRBV15 and TRBJ1-2, with D maybe TRBD1 (5 bases). Germline CDR1 reads LNHNV; CDR2 reads YYDKDF (reference sequence). The CDR3 sequence is 14 residues long. With 0 bases removed from V and 8 bases from J, the gap between germline ends came to 13 bases. CDR3 bases: TGTGCCACCAGCAGAGATAACGGGGGAAGCGGCTACACCTTC. This sequence encodes CATSRDNGGSGYTF.

The CDR3 sequence: CASSQVLAGGAYNEQFF. CDR3 DNA sequence: TGCGCCAGCAGCCAAGTCCTAGCGGGAGGGGCCTACAATGAGCAGTTCTTC. The V gene is TRBV4-1, the J gene TRBJ2-1; 12 bases fit TRBD2. The CDR3 is 17 residues long. The germline V gene encodes CDR1 MGHRA and CDR2 YSYEKL. Unmatched junction bases numbered 3, after V lost 1 base and J lost 2 bases.

About this clone itself: A read error may produce the germline difference seen at one junction end. The V call is TRBV14, the J call TRBJ2-3; TRBD2 might be the D (6 bases). Germline CDR1 SGHDN, CDR2 FVKESK. The CDR3 extends over 15 amino acids. The CDR3 sequence is CASSPLGSGTDKQYF. The CDR3 nucleotides read TGTGCCAGCAGCCCCCTCGGTAGCGGCACAGATAAGCAGTATTTT.